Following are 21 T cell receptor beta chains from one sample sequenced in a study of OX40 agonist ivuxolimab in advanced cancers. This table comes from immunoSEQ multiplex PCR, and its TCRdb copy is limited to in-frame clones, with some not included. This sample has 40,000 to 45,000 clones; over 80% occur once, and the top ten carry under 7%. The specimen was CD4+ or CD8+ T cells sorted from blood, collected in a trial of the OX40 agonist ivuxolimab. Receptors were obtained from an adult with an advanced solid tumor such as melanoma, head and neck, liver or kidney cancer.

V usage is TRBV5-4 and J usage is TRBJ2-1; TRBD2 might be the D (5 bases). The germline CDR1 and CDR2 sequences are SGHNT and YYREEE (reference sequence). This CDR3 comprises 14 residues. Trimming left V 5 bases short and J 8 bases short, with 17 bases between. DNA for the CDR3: TGTGCCAGCAGAGACGGGCTAGCTCTCCATGAGCAGTTCTTC. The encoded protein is CASRDGLALHEQFF.

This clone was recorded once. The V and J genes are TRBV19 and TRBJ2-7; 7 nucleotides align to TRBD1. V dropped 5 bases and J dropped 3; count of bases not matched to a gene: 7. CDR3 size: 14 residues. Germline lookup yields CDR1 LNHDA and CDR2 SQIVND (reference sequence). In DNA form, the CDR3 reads TGTGCCAGTAGTTCCTGGACAGGCAGCTACGAGCAGTACTTC. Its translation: CASSSWTGSYEQYF.

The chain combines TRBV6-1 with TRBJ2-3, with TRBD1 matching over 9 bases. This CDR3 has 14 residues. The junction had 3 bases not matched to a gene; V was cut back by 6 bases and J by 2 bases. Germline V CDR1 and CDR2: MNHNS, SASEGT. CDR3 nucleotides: TGTGCCAGCAGCCGGGACAGGGACACAGATACGCAGTATTTT. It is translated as CASSRDRDTDTQYF.

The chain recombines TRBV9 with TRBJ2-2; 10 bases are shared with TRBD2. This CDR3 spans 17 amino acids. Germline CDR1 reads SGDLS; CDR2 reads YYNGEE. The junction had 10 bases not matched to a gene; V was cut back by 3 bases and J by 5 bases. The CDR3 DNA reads TGTGCCAGCAGCGGATCTAGCGGGAGAACAGTTACCGGGGAGCTGTTTTTT. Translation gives CASSGSSGRTVTGELFF.

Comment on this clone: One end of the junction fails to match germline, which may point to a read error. CDR3 amino acids: CASSQVAGVNTDTQYF. CDR3 in DNA: TGCGCCAGCAGTCAAGTAGCGGGAGTGAACACAGATACGCAGTATTTT. The V call is TRBV4-1, the J call TRBJ2-3, with 9 bases fitting TRBD2. The CDR3 spans 16 residues. Germline V gives CDR1 MGHRA, CDR2 YSYEKL.

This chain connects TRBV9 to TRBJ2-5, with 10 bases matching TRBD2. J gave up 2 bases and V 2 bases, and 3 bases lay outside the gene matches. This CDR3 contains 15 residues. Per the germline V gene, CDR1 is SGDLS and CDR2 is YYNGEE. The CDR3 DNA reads TGTGCCAGCAGCGTCAGCGGGAGGGTTCAAGAGACCCAGTACTTC. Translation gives CASSVSGRVQETQYF.

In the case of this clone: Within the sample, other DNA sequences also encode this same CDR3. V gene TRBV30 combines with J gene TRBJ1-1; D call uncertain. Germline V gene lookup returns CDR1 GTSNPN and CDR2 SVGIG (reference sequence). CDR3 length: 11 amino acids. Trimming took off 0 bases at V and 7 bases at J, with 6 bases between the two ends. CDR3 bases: TGTGCCTGGAGTGTACGGAGTGAAGCTTTCTTT. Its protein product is CAWSVRSEAFF.

The DNA of the CDR3 is TGTGCCAGCAGCTTGGAAGGGCCCCGGTACAATGAGCAGTTCTTC. Encoded protein: CASSLEGPRYNEQFF. The chain couples TRBV5-5 to TRBJ2-1; D unresolved. The CDR3 has 15 residues. V dropped 0 bases and J dropped 4 bases, with 11 bases sitting between them. CDR1 SGHKS and CDR2 YYEKEE come from the germline V gene (reference sequence).

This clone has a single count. CDR3 residues: CASSLFRGHQETQYF. In DNA, the CDR3 is TGTGCCAGCAGCTTGTTCAGGGGACACCAAGAGACCCAGTACTTC. The chain recombines TRBV7-2 with TRBJ2-5, with D maybe TRBD1 (6 bases). Per the germline V gene, CDR1 is SGHTA and CDR2 is FQGNSA. With 3 bases removed from V and 0 bases from J, the gap between germline ends came to 11 bases. This CDR3 is 15 amino acids long.

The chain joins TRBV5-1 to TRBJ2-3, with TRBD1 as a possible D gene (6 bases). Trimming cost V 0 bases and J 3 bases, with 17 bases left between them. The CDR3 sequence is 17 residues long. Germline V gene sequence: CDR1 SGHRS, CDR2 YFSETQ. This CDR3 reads CASSLAPLTGQTDTQYF. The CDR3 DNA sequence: TGCGCCAGCAGCTTGGCCCCCCTGACAGGACAAACAGATACGCAGTATTTT.

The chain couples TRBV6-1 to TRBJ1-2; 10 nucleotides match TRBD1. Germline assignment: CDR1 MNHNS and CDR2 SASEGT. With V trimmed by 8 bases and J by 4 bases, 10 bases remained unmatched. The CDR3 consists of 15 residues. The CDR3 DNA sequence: TGTGCCAGCGGCAATTCGGACAGGGGGTTCTATGGCTACACCTTC. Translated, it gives CASGNSDRGFYGYTF.

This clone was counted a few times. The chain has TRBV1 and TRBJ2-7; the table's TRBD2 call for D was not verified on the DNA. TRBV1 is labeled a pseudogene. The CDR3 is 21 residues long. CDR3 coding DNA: TGCACCAGCAGCCAAGAGTTCGCCGGGACTAGCGGGAGGGCCCATTCCTACGAGCAGTACTTC. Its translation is CTSSQEFAGTSGRAHSYEQYF.

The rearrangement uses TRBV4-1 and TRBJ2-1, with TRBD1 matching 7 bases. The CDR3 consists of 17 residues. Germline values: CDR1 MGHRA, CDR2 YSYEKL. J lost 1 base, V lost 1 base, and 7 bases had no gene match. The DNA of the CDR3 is TGCGCCAGCAGCCAAGTTTTCCCGGGACAGTCCTACAATGAGCAGTTCTTC. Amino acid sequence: CASSQVFPGQSYNEQFF.

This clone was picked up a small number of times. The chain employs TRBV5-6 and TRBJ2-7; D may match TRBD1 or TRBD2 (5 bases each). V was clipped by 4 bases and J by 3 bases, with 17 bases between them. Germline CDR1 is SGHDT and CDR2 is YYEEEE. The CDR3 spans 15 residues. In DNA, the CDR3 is TGTGCCAGCAGCCTGGGACCTATCCGGGTCTACGAGCAGTACTTC. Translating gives CASSLGPIRVYEQYF.

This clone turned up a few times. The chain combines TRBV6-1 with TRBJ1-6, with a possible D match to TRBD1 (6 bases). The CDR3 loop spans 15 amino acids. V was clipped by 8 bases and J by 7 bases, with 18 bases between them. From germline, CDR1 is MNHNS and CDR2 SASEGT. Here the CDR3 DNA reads TGTGCCAGCGGCGACAGGATCCTGGCCAATTCACCCCTCCACTTT. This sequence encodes CASGDRILANSPLHF.

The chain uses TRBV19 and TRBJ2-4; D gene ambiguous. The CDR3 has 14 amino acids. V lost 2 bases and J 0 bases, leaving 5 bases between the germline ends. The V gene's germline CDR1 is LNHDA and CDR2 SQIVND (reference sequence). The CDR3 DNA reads TGTGCCAGTAGTATAAAGGGAGCCAAAAACATTCAGTACTTC. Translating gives CASSIKGAKNIQYF.

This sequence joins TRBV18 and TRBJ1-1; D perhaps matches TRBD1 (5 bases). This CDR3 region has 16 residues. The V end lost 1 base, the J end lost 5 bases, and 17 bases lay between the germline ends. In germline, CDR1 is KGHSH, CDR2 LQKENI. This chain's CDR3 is CASSPLGGTPRTEAFF. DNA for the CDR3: TGTGCCAGCTCACCACTAGGCGGGACCCCGCGGACTGAAGCTTTCTTT.

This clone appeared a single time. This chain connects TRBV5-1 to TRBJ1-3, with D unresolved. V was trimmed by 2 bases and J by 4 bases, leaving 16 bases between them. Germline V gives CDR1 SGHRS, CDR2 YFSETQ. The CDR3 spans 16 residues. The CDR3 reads CASSFGGDKIGNTIYF. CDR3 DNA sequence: TGCGCCAGCAGCTTCGGAGGAGACAAGATAGGAAACACCATATATTTT.

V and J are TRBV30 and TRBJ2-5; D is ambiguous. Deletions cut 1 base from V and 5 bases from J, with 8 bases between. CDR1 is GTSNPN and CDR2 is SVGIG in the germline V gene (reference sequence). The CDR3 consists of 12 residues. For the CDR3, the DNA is TGTGCCTGGAGTGCCGGGCGGGAGACCCAGTACTTC. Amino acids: CAWSAGRETQYF. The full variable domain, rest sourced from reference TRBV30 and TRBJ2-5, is SQTIHQWPATLVQPVGSPLSLECTVEGTSNPNLYWYRQAAGRGLQLLFYSVGIGQISSEVPQNLSASRPQDRQFILSSKKLLLSDSGFYLCAWSAGRETQYFGPGTRLLVL.

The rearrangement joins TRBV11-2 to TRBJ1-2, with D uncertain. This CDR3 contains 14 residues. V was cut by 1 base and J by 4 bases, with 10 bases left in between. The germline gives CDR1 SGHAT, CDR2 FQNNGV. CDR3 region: CASSLALSSYGYTF. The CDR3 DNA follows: TGTGCCAGCAGCTTAGCTTTATCCAGCTATGGCTACACCTTC.

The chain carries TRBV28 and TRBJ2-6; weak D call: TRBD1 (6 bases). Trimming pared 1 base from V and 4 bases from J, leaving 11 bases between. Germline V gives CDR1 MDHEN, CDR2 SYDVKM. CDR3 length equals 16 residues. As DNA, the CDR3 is TGTGCCAGCAGTTTATACCCCCAGGGGGGGGCCAACGTCCTGACTTTC. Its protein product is CASSLYPQGGANVLTF.